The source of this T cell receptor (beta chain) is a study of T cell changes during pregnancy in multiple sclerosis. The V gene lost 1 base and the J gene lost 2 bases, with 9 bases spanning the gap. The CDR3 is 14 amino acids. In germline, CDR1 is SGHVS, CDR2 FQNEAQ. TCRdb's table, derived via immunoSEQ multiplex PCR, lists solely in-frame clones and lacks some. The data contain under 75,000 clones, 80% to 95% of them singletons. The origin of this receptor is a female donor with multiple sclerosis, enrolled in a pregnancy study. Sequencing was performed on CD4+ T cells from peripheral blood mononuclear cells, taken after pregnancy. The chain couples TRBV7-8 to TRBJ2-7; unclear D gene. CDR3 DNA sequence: TGTGCCAGCAGCTTAGGGGCATCTGCCTACGAGCAGTACTTC. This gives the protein CASSLGASAYEQYF.